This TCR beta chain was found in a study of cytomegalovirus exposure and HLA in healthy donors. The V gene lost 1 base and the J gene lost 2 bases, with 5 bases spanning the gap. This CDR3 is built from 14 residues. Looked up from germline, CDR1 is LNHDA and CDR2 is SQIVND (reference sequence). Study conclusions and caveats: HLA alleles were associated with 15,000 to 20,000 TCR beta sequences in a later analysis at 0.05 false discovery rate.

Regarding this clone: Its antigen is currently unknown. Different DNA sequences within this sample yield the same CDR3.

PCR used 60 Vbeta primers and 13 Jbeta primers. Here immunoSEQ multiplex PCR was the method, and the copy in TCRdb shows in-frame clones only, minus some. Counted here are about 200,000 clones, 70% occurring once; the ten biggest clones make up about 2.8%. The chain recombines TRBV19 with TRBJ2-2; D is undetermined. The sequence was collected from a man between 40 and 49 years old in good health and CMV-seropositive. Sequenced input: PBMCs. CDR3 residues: CASSIGRNTGELFF. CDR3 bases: TGTGCCAGTAGTATAGGCAGAAACACCGGGGAGCTGTTTTTT.